Shown below are 30 T cell receptor beta chains from a single sample sequenced in a study of PD-1 blockade in classical Hodgkin lymphoma. The assay was immunoSEQ multiplex PCR, and TCRdb's table has in-frame clones only and misses some. The profile shows approximately 61,000 clones, roughly 85% of them singletons. Time point denoted: cycle 4 day 1 (C4D1), after less than 7 weeks of nivolumab. Each and every patient relapsed after autologous stem cell transplantation, and patients got differing brentuximab vedotin exposure. This specimen was peripheral blood mononuclear cells (PBMCs), taken before the fourth cycle of nivolumab. Source of these receptors: a human donor with classical Hodgkin lymphoma.

V gene TRBV9 combines with J gene TRBJ1-1; D is possibly TRBD1 (5 bases). CDR1 is SGDLS and CDR2 is YYNGEE in the germline V gene. The CDR3 sequence is 14 residues long. The V end was cut by 6 bases, the J end by 1 base, with 13 bases between. For the CDR3, the DNA is TGTGCCAGCACCATCGGGACCGCGAACACTGAAGCTTTCTTT. Its translation is CASTIGTANTEAFF.

This clone was observed once. The chain combines TRBV29-1 with TRBJ2-7; possible D gene TRBD1, 5 bases. With 5 bases removed from V and 0 bases from J, the gap between germline ends came to 11 bases. The CDR3 has 13 amino acids. CDR1 is SQVTM and CDR2 is ANQGSEA in the germline V gene. The CDR3 DNA reads as TGCAGCGTTATACAGGCGAGCTCCTACGAGCAGTACTTC. As protein: CSVIQASSYEQYF.

This chain joins TRBV6-1 and TRBJ1-2; unclear D gene. The CDR3 has 10 residues. Trimming shortened V by 11 bases and J by 6 bases, and 10 bases separated the two germline ends. Germline CDR1 and CDR2: MNHNS and SASEGT. CDR3 in amino acids: CAPPGHGYTF. The CDR3 bases are TGTGCCCCCCCCGGGCATGGCTACACCTTC.

This chain uses TRBV5-1 with TRBJ2-5; TRBD1 matches at 11 bases. The CDR3 covers 15 residues. The trim removed 4 bases at V and 4 bases at J, leaving 6 bases unmatched. Germline assignment: CDR1 SGHRS and CDR2 YFSETQ. The CDR3 DNA follows: TGCGCCAGCAGCACCGGGACAGGGGGAGGAGAGACCCAGTACTTC. Its protein is CASSTGTGGGETQYF.

V and J are TRBV5-1 and TRBJ2-3; D not certain. V lost 0 bases and J 4 bases, leaving 6 bases between the germline ends. CDR3 length: 13 residues. CDR1 is SGHRS, CDR2 YFSETQ, per germline. In DNA, the CDR3 is TGCGCCAGCAGCTTGGTAGTGGCAGATACGCAGTATTTT. This sequence encodes CASSLVVADTQYF.

The gene calls are TRBV6-1 and TRBJ2-3, with D maybe TRBD2 (6 bases). Trimming left V 2 bases short and J 2 bases short, with 14 bases between. In germline, CDR1 is MNHNS, CDR2 SASEGT. The CDR3 has 16 residues. The CDR3 loop is CASSELRDFITDTQYF. CDR3 DNA sequence: TGTGCCAGCAGTGAACTACGGGACTTCATCACAGATACGCAGTATTTT.

The rearrangement joins TRBV28 to TRBJ2-2; unclear D gene. The CDR3 sequence is 12 residues long. V lost 3 bases, J lost 7 bases, and 6 bases lay in between. The germline V gene encodes CDR1 MDHEN and CDR2 SYDVKM. The CDR3 nucleotides are TGTGCCAGCAGTTTTTCCGGCGGGGAGCTGTTTTTT. Its translation: CASSFSGGELFF.

V usage is TRBV7-6 and J usage is TRBJ1-6, with a possible D match to TRBD1 (5 bases). The CDR3 sequence is 14 residues long. Between the trimmed V and J ends, which lost 5 bases and 13 bases, there was a span of 18 bases. Looked up from germline, CDR1 is SGHVS and CDR2 is FNYEAQ. The CDR3 region has the DNA TGTGCCAGCAGCGCGACAGCCTCCGGGGCGCCCCTCCACTTT. This encodes CASSATASGAPLHF.

The chain joins TRBV5-1 to TRBJ1-1, with TRBD1 identical over 7 bases. Germline V CDR1 and CDR2: SGHRS, YFSETQ. V lost 4 bases, J lost 11 bases, and 11 bases stayed unmatched. This CDR3 contains 13 residues. CDR3 nucleotides: TGCGCCAGCAGCCTGGGGACAGAGCGGCCTGCTTTCTTT. As protein: CASSLGTERPAFF.

The CDR3 DNA reads as TGTGCCAGCAGCTTGGGTACAGGGGCTAATGAGCAGTTCTTC. This codes for CASSLGTGANEQFF. This chain uses TRBV11-1 with TRBJ2-1, with 7 bases matching TRBD1. This CDR3 is built from 14 residues. Per germline, CDR1 SGHAT and CDR2 FQDESV (reference sequence). The ends lost 3 bases at V and 7 bases at J; junction bases unmatched: 6.

The chain carries TRBV29-1 and TRBJ2-1, with TRBD2 as a possible D gene (6 bases). CDR1 is SQVTM and CDR2 is ANQGSEA in the germline V gene. The CDR3 length is 14 residues. Trimming removed 4 bases at V and 5 bases at J, with 15 bases between. The CDR3: CSVGGLPGDNEQFF. The DNA of the CDR3 is TGCAGCGTTGGAGGGCTCCCGGGGGACAATGAGCAGTTCTTC.

V is TRBV5-1 and J is TRBJ1-2; 9 nucleotides match TRBD1. V lost 0 bases to trimming and J lost 5 bases; unmatched junction nucleotides: 17. In germline, CDR1 is SGHRS, CDR2 YFSETQ. CDR3 length: 19 amino acids. For the CDR3, the DNA is TGCGCCAGCAGCTTGGCAGGATGGGACAGGGTTTCTCCCCTGTATGGCTACACCTTC. It specifies CASSLAGWDRVSPLYGYTF.

CDR3: CASSEHRDIYQNTEAFF. For the CDR3, the DNA is TGTGCCAGCAGTGAACACCGGGACATATACCAGAACACTGAAGCTTTCTTT. The chain employs TRBV6-1 and TRBJ1-1, with D tentatively TRBD1 (6 bases). V was pared by 2 bases and J by 1 base, with 17 bases between. This CDR3 is 17 amino acids long. The germline gives CDR1 MNHNS, CDR2 SASEGT.

This sequence joins TRBV7-9 and TRBJ1-6; no definite D call. The CDR3 totals 15 residues. Germline CDR1 reads SEHNR; CDR2 reads FQNEAQ (reference sequence). Trimming removed 1 base at V and 5 bases at J, with 9 bases between. The CDR3 DNA sequence: TGTGCCAGCAGCTTAGAGGCGGCAAATAATTCACCCCTCCACTTT. It translates to CASSLEAANNSPLHF.

This clone was counted once. CDR3 loop: CASIRTGHTGELFF. Written as DNA, the CDR3 is TGTGCCAGTATTCGAACAGGTCATACCGGGGAGCTGTTTTTT. The gene calls are TRBV19 and TRBJ2-2, with D possibly TRBD1 on 5 matching bases. Trimming took off 7 bases at V and 5 bases at J, with 14 bases between the two ends. CDR1 is LNHDA, CDR2 SQIVND, per germline (reference sequence). There are 14 residues in the CDR3.

This clone has a handful of counts. V gene TRBV5-1 combines with J gene TRBJ2-1, with 11 nucleotides matching TRBD2. Germline V gene sequence: CDR1 SGHRS, CDR2 YFSETQ. V shed 4 bases and J 10 bases; nucleotides not matched to a gene: 7. This CDR3 region has 14 residues. For the CDR3, the DNA is TGCGCCAGCAGCCCAGGGACTAGCGGACTCGAGCAGTTCTTC. Amino acids: CASSPGTSGLEQFF.

This rearrangement joins TRBV5-1 to TRBJ1-2; D call uncertain. Germline CDR1 and CDR2: SGHRS and YFSETQ. The CDR3 consists of 14 residues. V was clipped by 4 bases and J by 1 base, with 11 bases between them. The CDR3 is CASSLGGINYGYTF. The CDR3 bases are TGCGCCAGCAGCCTTGGTGGGATTAACTATGGCTACACCTTC.

J is TRBJ2-6 and V is TRBV9; D is unclear. The CDR3 has 13 amino acids. CDR1 and CDR2 (germline): SGDLS, YYNGEE. Trimming shortened V by 4 bases and J by 2 bases, and 4 bases separated the two germline ends. CDR3 in DNA: TGTGCCAGCAGCCTTCCTGGGGCCAACGTCCTGACTTTC. Protein product: CASSLPGANVLTF.

This chain joins TRBV7-9 and TRBJ2-1; TRBD2 might be the D (5 bases). Germline values: CDR1 SEHNR, CDR2 FQNEAQ (reference sequence). This CDR3 spans 13 amino acids. Trimming stripped 8 bases from V and 8 bases from J, with 16 bases between. CDR3 nucleotide sequence: TGTGCCAGCCGGCGGGCTAGTTTTGATGAGCAGTTCTTC. Translated: CASRRASFDEQFF.

This clone was counted between two and nine times. The gene calls are TRBV7-8 and TRBJ1-2, with 10 bases fitting TRBD1. Trimming cost V 5 bases and J 4 bases; bases outside gene matches: 7. Germline lookup yields CDR1 SGHVS and CDR2 FQNEAQ. The CDR3 is made up of 15 amino acids. The CDR3 spells CASSPGTGEIYGYTF. The CDR3 region has the DNA TGTGCCAGCAGCCCAGGGACAGGGGAAATCTATGGCTACACCTTC.

This clone was seen once. The genes are TRBV11-2 and TRBJ1-1; D uncertain. The CDR3 sequence is 12 residues long. Germline assignment: CDR1 SGHAT and CDR2 FQNNGV. V shed 1 base and J shed 5 bases, with 5 bases lying between them. CDR3 nucleotide sequence: TGTGCCAGCAGCTTAGGACGGACTGAAGCTTTCTTT. It encodes CASSLGRTEAFF.

This sequence joins TRBV6-5 and TRBJ1-6, with 8 bases matching TRBD1. Germline loops: CDR1 MNHEY, CDR2 SVGAGI. The V gene end was trimmed by 2 bases and the J gene end by 9 bases; junction bases not matched to a gene: 3. This CDR3 is 14 amino acids long. In nucleotides, the CDR3 is TGTGCCAGCAGTTACGACAGGGGTGGTTCACCCCTCCACTTT. It yields the protein CASSYDRGGSPLHF.

The rearrangement uses TRBV7-9 and TRBJ1-1; 12 bases match TRBD1. Germline lookup yields CDR1 SEHNR and CDR2 FQNEAQ (reference sequence). V was clipped by 7 bases and J by 1 base; unmatched bases: 7. The CDR3 has 16 residues. The CDR3 DNA is TGTGCCAGCAATTCCCGGGACAGGGGGCGGAACACTGAAGCTTTCTTT. Residues: CASNSRDRGRNTEAFF. Together with reference TRBV7-9 and TRBJ1-1, the CDR3 gives the full variable domain: DTGVSQNPRHKITKRGQNVTFRCDPISEHNRLYWYRQTLGQGPEFLTYFQNEAQLEKSRLLSDRFSAERPKGSFSTLEIQRTEQGDSAMYLCASNSRDRGRNTEAFFGQGTRLTVV.

V and J are TRBV21-1 and TRBJ2-7; the DNA was not used to check the table's D call, TRBD1. TRBV21-1 is classified as a pseudogene. The length of the CDR3 is 17 residues. The CDR3 region is CASSKSNRDRASYEQYF. CDR3 nucleotides: TGTGCCAGCAGCAAGTCAAACCGGGACAGGGCATCCTACGAGCAGTACTTC.

The chain employs TRBV6-5 and TRBJ1-3; 7 nucleotides match TRBD1. This CDR3 spans 16 amino acids. V lost 1 base to trimming and J lost 0 bases; unmatched junction nucleotides: 3. CDR1 and CDR2 (germline): MNHEY, SVGAGI. CDR3 amino acids: CASSYLGQSSGNTIYF. The CDR3 DNA is TGTGCCAGCAGTTACTTGGGACAGAGCTCTGGAAACACCATATATTTT.

The chain carries TRBV5-1 and TRBJ2-6; 7 nucleotides agree with TRBD1. The CDR3 sequence is 15 residues long. The ends lost 4 bases at V and 2 bases at J; junction bases unmatched: 3. Per the germline V gene, CDR1 is SGHRS and CDR2 is YFSETQ. The CDR3 region has the DNA TGCGCCAGCAGCGCTGACAGGGCTGGGGCCAACGTCCTGACTTTC. Its protein product is CASSADRAGANVLTF.

V and J are TRBV5-5 and TRBJ2-2; possibly TRBD1 or TRBD2 for D (5 bases each). This CDR3 spans 14 amino acids. Germline-derived CDR1 and CDR2 are SGHKS and YYEKEE (reference sequence). Trimming pared 2 bases from V and 7 bases from J, leaving 12 bases between. CDR3: CASSFVMGDGELFF. DNA of the CDR3: TGTGCCAGCAGCTTTGTTATGGGGGACGGGGAGCTGTTTTTT.

The rearrangement links TRBV5-1 to TRBJ2-7; 7 positions agree with TRBD1. The V gene's germline CDR1 is SGHRS and CDR2 YFSETQ. The CDR3 is made up of 15 amino acids. V gave up 4 bases and J gave up 5 bases; unmatched junction bases: 12. The CDR3 region has the DNA TGCGCCAGCAGCCGGGACAGCGGAGTCAACAACGAGCAGTACTTC. This sequence encodes CASSRDSGVNNEQYF.

This clone was observed a few times. The DNA of the CDR3 is TGTGCCAGCAGCTTAAGAGGAAACACTGAAGCTTTCTTT. Translation gives CASSLRGNTEAFF. This sequence joins TRBV7-8 and TRBJ1-1, with D unclear. CDR3 size: 13 residues. Per germline, CDR1 SGHVS and CDR2 FQNEAQ. Trimming stripped 2 bases from V and 2 bases from J, with 6 bases between. Using reference TRBV7-8 and TRBJ1-1 for the parts outside the CDR3, the full variable domain is GAGVSQSPRYKVAKRGQDVALRCDPISGHVSLFWYQQALGQGPEFLTYFQNEAQLDKSGLPSDRFFAERPEGSVSTLKIQRTQQEDSAVYLCASSLRGNTEAFFGQGTRLTVV.

This chain joins TRBV2 and TRBJ1-1; tentatively, D is TRBD1 (6 bases). Germline assignment: CDR1 SNHLY and CDR2 FYNNEI. Trimming stripped 6 bases from V and 1 base from J, with 9 bases between. The CDR3 length is 13 residues. This CDR3 is CASRLQGNTEAFF. The CDR3 coding sequence is TGTGCCAGCAGGTTACAGGGGAACACTGAAGCTTTCTTT.